This T cell receptor beta chain was recorded in a study of blood T cell repertoires in COVID-19. Study-level background: Donors in the United States, Italy and Spain gave samples during acute or convalescent COVID-19.

Trimming removed 0 bases at V and 2 bases at J, with 11 bases between. The CDR3 loop spans 15 amino acids. Germline V CDR1 and CDR2: LNHNV, YYDKDF (reference sequence). The repertoire was sequenced with immunoSEQ multiplex PCR; TCRdb's copy has only in-frame clones and lacks some. In the table there are hundreds of thousands of clones, 88% of which are singletons. The source is a woman aged 30 to 39 with acute or convalescent COVID-19. The chain is built from TRBV15 and TRBJ2-7; perhaps TRBD1 as D (6 bases). Sequencing used peripheral blood. The CDR3 here is CATSRDPGVTYEQYF. For the CDR3, the DNA is TGTGCCACCAGCAGAGATCCAGGGGTCACCTACGAGCAGTACTTC.